The subject of this entry is one T cell receptor (beta chain). The antigen it binds to is not known. There are no base qualities to consult, and no much larger clone falls within one base. Including cysteine and phenylalanine, the CDR3 has 14 amino acids. Kept here is only the CDR3 DNA, which spans 42 bases and is read in frame from base 1. From the germline V gene (reference sequence), CDR1 is SEHNR and CDR2 is FQNEAQ. At the junction V is shortened by 5 bases and J by 11 bases; bases outside the gene matches: 12. The data originate from a study of cytomegalovirus exposure and HLA in healthy donors (dated by TCRdb to 2017 to 2019). A note on the overall study: An earlier analysis of approximately 640 of the donors reported 250 to 350 Gb of sequence data and around 110 million unique TCR beta sequences from about 180 million T cells. The number of typed donors differed by locus: about 620-630 for A, B, C, DRB1 and DQB1; 500 to 550 for DQA1; approximately 600 for DPA1; and around 490 for DPB1. To predict cytomegalovirus infection status, the study brought together high-throughput TCR immunosequencing, statistical association of individual TCRs with disease status, and machine learning. Roughly five DR-DQ haplotypes were treated as single units for association and clustering because of strong linkage in the cohort. Every discovery cohort repertoire had been produced on one sequencing platform. Donor age, sex, ethnicity and CMV serostatus were compiled alongside the repertoire data. Around 300 gigabases of sequencing data and approximately 85 million unique TCR sequences were included in an early release covering 500 to 750 HLA-typed donors. The study aimed to test whether cataloging public T cell receptors could reveal signatures of past pathogen exposure. In a later genetic analysis, genome-wide SNP genotypes for about 60% of the 666 donors were used, and that subset was treated as a discovery cohort. The later analysis used no new phenotypic data to find candidate immune exposures, relying instead on TCR beta sequences and their occurrence across donors. HLA typing included class I and class II loci at four-digit resolution. The genetic ancestry cluster associated with self-reported Caucasian donors included roughly four fifths of the approximately 430 genotyped donors. Using immunosequencing, the study profiled T cell repertoires from 500 to 800 subjects and related those repertoires to cytomegalovirus serostatus. To decide whether each TCR beta V gene segment behaved as functional or pseudogenic, an earlier analysis of 587 of the donors relied on high-throughput TCR beta sequencing. A separate validation cohort of roughly 110 different subjects was used in addition to the 666-subject first cohort. Across some 400 genotyped donors of the cohort, an average of about 240,000 unique TCR beta nucleotide sequences per donor were sequenced, and around 19% of those sequences were non-productive. A later analysis re-examined previously published TCR beta repertoires from 610 or so donors and added high-resolution HLA genotyping to investigate patterns of TCR occurrence. The paper's findings and limits, for the study overall: Because HLA typing was missing for some donors at each locus, association tests included only the typed subset. The study listed over 150 TCR beta chains as associated with cytomegalovirus. In this cohort, only TCR beta chains were sequenced, and detectable features were limited by the absence of alpha or paired-chain data. V-gene and J-gene trimming of TCR beta chains was associated with a missense DCLRE1C variant in a later genetic analysis, and the association was replicated in an independent cohort. Most TCR sequences were seen in very few donors, while some public TCRs were found in many individuals. The authors suggested that the approach could potentially be extended to other disease states and immunological phenotypes. A later genetic analysis reported fewer N-insertions in productive TCRs among donors in an Asian-associated ancestry cluster than the roughly 640-donor mean. Because counts were too low, seventeen rarely observed V segments, including chromosome 9 orphons, were excluded from the earlier analysis of about 500 of the donors. Cytomegalovirus status was reported to be diagnosed by the classifier with high specificity and sensitivity in both the original and validation cohorts. According to a later analysis, most CMV-associated TCR beta chains appeared to be HLA-restricted, and the HLA associations seemed to be driven largely by CMV exposure. In vitro tests confirmed that a few of the cytomegalovirus-associated TCR beta chains recognize cytomegalovirus antigens. Compared with equally common non-associated chains, HLA-associated TCR beta chains in a later analysis were more clonally expanded and had lower generation probabilities. A later analysis reported that several top co-occurrence clusters appeared linked to parvovirus B19, influenza, CMV and Epstein-Barr virus. The only immune exposure information available for the cohort was CMV serostatus. Strong co-occurrence of HLA alleles, especially DR and DQ, made assigning TCR associations to individual alleles difficult. In a later analysis, some 17,000 TCR beta sequences were associated with specific HLA alleles at a false discovery rate of 0.05. A further reported finding was that TCR beta sequences accurately predicted the HLA-A and HLA-B alleles for most subjects in the first cohort. A cluster of highly shared sequence variants was judged likely to be a technical artifact of the sequencing pipeline. Correlated functional status among segregating V segments might be attributable to linkage disequilibrium, but an unknown experimental factor could not be ruled out. In a later analysis, TCR association rates were found to vary across HLA loci, with the most associated TCRs seen for DRB1 alleles and the fewest for HLA-C alleles. Broadly in line with IMGT annotations, most TCR beta V segments showed up in productive rearrangements about 87% or about 30% of the time in an earlier analysis of several hundred of the donors. The 87-base-pair reads could not distinguish some IMGT-functional V segments, including TRBV6-2 and TRBV6-3, so those segments were excluded. Roughly uniform sequencing depth across donors was assumed in presence/absence analyses, although this assumption may not hold.

The cohort was made up of 500 to 850 healthy bone marrow donors. At the time of sampling, all cohort members were nominally healthy, though unrecorded immune exposures were likely present. The donor was CMV seropositive and belonged to the group of 250 to 300 seropositive cohort members. Every donor gave a peripheral blood sample, and the peripheral blood mononuclear cells from that sample were used for TCR beta sequencing. The Qiagen DNeasy Blood Extraction Kit was used to extract genomic DNA from the blood cell samples. Library construction relied on the immunoSEQ multiplex PCR assay. For the multiplex PCR, a mixture combining 60 forward primers for TCR Vbeta segments and 13 reverse primers for TCR Jbeta segments was used. Amplification of the CDR3 region of rearranged TCR beta genes was performed with a multiplex PCR assay on genomic DNA. The Illumina HiSeq System was used to sequence the amplified TCR beta libraries as 87-base-pair reads. From the authors' description of their analysis: Across the 670 or so repertoires, a later analysis counted approximately 75 million unique TCR beta chains, roughly 11 million of which were shared by at least two donors. Raw reads were error-corrected and collapsed into unique sequences by a nearest-neighbor algorithm in which closely related sequences were merged to remove PCR and sequencing errors. Alignment of CDR3 sequences to IMGT reference sequences was used to assign V, D and J gene segments. Each retained sequence needed at least a six-nucleotide match to both a V gene segment and a J gene segment. A rearrangement was called productive if the CDR3 had no stop codons and remained in frame with V and J, and every other rearrangement was called non-productive. CDR3 was defined according to IMGT convention as the region running from the second conserved V-encoded cysteine to the conserved J-encoded phenylalanine. The earlier analysis of a few hundred of the donors excluded sequences that lacked an unambiguous match to a single V gene segment. An earlier analysis of around 600 of the donors classified V segments as functional when productive rearrangements were above 56.7% and as segregating when the standard deviation between donors was above 5%. A statistical classification framework was built to diagnose cytomegalovirus status from the catalog of TCR beta chain sequences. A later analysis assigned V and J genes by comparing TCR nucleotide sequences with IMGT/GENE-DB human TR gene sequences. Using the TCRdist pipeline, a later analysis assigned CDR3 sequences along with most-parsimonious VDJ recombination scenarios. In a later analysis, each TCR beta chain was defined by its CDR3 amino acid sequence together with its V-gene family, and reads without a unique V-gene family were excluded. To address suspected cross-contamination and a sequencing artifact, a later analysis removed approximately 600 highly shared, low-generation-probability nucleotide sequences. In a later analysis, a clonal expansion index was calculated for each public chain from normalized within-repertoire ranks of inferred template counts. In a later analysis, generation probabilities were computed using a VDJ recombination model fitted to out-of-frame rearrangements, and the results were checked against IGoR. Hypergeometric tests were used in a later analysis to score TCR-TCR, TCR-HLA and TCR-CMV co-occurrence, with a repertoire-size bias correction applied to the TCR pairs. A later analysis estimated false discovery rates by permuting HLA or CMV assignments 20 times. In a later analysis, co-occurring TCRs were grouped with DBSCAN, and TCRdist sequence similarity was added when clustering was performed within HLA-allele-positive subsets. Repertoires with fewer than 30,000 or more than 120,000 public chains were left out of co-occurrence clustering, as were five repertoires with anomalous nucleotide sharing. Entries here come from immuneACCESS through TCRdb and include only in-frame sequences with V and J called. Some clones fail to appear in such tables; in the studies checked, an unresolved V gene covers under half of the shortfall, and the cause of the remainder is unknown. The V and J calls and clone size are taken from that table; D and trimming were inferred from the DNA. A total of some 170,000 clones appear in this sample, roughly 80% of them only once. Approximately 7% of the sample is in the top ten clones.

What was sequenced was PBMCs. This chain joins TRBV7-9 to TRBJ1-3; 7 bases in between match TRBD1. This clonotype was obtained from a woman in her twenties or thirties in good health and CMV-seropositive. The base sequence is TGTGCCAGCAGCCTGACAGGGTACCAAGAAGCCATATATTTT. This encodes CASSLTGYQEAIYF. Here the CDR3 is joined to the reference TRBV7-9 and TRBJ1-3 genes, and the full variable domain is: DTGVSQNPRHKITKRGQNVTFRCDPISEHNRLYWYRQTLGQGPEFLTYFQNEAQLEKSRLLSDRFSAERPKGSFSTLEIQRTEQGDSAMYLCASSLTGYQEAIYFGEGSWLTVV.